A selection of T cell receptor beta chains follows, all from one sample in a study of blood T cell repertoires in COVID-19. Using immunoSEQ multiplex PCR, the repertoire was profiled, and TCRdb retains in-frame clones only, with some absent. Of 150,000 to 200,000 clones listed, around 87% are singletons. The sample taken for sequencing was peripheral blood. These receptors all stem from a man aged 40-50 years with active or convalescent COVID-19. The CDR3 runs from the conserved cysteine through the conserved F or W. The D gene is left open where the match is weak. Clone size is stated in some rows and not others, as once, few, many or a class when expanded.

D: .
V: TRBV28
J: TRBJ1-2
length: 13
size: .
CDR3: CASNNLLRDVYTF
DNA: TGTGCCAGCAATAACCTTCTCAGGGATGTCTACACCTTC

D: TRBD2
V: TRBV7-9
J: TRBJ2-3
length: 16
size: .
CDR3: CASSLRRGGLTDTQYF
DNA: TGTGCCAGCAGCTTAAGGCGGGGGGGCCTCACAGATACGCAGTATTTT

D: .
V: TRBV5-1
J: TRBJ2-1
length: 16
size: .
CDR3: CASSLTGVIPYNEQFF
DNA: TGCGCCAGCAGCTTGACGGGGGTGATCCCCTACAATGAGCAGTTCTTC

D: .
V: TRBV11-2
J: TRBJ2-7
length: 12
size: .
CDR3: CASSPDSYEQYF
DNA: TGTGCCAGCAGCCCCGACAGCTACGAGCAGTACTTC

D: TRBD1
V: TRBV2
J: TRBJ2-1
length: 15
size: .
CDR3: CASRETGGSYNEQFF
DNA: TGTGCCAGCAGAGAGACAGGGGGCTCCTACAATGAGCAGTTCTTC

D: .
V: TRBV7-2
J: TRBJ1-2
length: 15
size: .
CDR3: CASSHRTGANYGYTF
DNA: TGTGCCAGCAGCCACCGTACCGGGGCTAACTATGGCTACACCTTC

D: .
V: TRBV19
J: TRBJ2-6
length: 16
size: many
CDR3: CASSMGTYSGANVLTF
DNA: TGTGCCAGTAGTATGGGCACCTACTCTGGGGCCAACGTCCTGACTTTC

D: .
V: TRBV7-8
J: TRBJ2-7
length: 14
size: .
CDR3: CASILNRGSYEQYF
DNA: TGTGCCAGCATCCTAAATCGGGGTAGCTACGAGCAGTACTTC

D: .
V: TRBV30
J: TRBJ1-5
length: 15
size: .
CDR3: CAWSPLDRQDQPQHF
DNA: TGTGCCTGGAGTCCACTCGACAGACAGGACCAGCCCCAGCATTTT

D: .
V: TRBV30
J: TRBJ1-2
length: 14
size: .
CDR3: CAWSESRGNYGYTF
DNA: TGTGCCTGGAGTGAAAGCAGGGGTAACTATGGCTACACCTTC

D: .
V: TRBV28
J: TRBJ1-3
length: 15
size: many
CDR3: CASSPTASSGNTIYF
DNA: TGTGCCAGCAGTCCTACGGCTAGCTCTGGAAACACCATATATTTT

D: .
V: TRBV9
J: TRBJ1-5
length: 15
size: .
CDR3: CASSPSAGVEQPQHF
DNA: TGTGCCAGCAGCCCATCGGCGGGGGTTGAACAGCCCCAGCATTTT

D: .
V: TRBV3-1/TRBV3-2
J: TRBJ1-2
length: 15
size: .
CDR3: CASSQDRGAVYGYTF
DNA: TGTGCCAGCAGCCAAGATCGGGGGGCCGTCTATGGCTACACCTTC

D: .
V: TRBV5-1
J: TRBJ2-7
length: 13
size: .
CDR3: CASSLGDFYEQYF
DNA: TGCGCCAGCAGCTTAGGGGATTTCTACGAGCAGTACTTC

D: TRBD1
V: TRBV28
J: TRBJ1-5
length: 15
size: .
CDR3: CASSFNEGADQPQHF
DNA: TGTGCCAGCAGTTTTAATGAGGGGGCGGATCAGCCCCAGCATTTT

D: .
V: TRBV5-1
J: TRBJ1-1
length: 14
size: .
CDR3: CASSLWVGGTEAFF
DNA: TGCGCCAGCAGCTTGTGGGTAGGAGGCACTGAAGCTTTCTTT

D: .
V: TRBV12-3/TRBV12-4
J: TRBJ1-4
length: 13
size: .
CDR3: CASSLGGWEKLFF
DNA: TGTGCCAGCAGTTTGGGGGGTTGGGAAAAACTGTTTTTT

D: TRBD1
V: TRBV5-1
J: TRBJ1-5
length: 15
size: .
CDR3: CASSTSGGAGQPQHF
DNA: TGCGCCAGCAGCACCTCAGGGGGCGCAGGGCAGCCCCAGCATTTT

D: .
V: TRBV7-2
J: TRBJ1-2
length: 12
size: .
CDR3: CASSLRSYGYTF
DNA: TGTGCCAGCAGCCTCCGGTCTTATGGCTACACCTTC

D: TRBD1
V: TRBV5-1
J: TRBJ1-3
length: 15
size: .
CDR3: CASSLGQGGGNTIYF
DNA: TGCGCCAGCAGCCTCGGACAGGGTGGGGGAAACACCATATATTTT

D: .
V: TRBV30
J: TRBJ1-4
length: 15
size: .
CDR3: CAWSPRVGGDEKLFF
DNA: TGTGCCTGGAGTCCCAGGGTAGGGGGTGATGAAAAACTGTTTTTT

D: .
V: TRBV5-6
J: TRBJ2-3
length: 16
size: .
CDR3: CASRPGGFLGTDTQYF
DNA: TGTGCCAGCAGACCCGGGGGTTTTCTTGGCACAGATACGCAGTATTTT

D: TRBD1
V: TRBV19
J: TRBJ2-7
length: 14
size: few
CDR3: CATSSQGSSYEQYF
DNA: TGTGCCACTTCCTCACAGGGGAGCTCCTACGAGCAGTACTTC